A selection of T cell receptor beta chains follows, all from one sample in a study of T-cell memory formation after mild COVID-19. TCRdb independently ran MiXCR on the 5' RACE reads; one entry per CDR3 protein. Among fewer than 600,000 distinct CDR3 sequences, 20% to 25% were seen once, and the ten largest hold about 8.4%. Material: PBMCs or a T cell subset sorted from them (not recorded which). The source of these receptors is an adult woman who had mild COVID-19 (a few samples of this study predate the infection). Cell type and time point are not known. CDR3s include the opening cysteine and the closing phenylalanine or tryptophan. The D gene is left open where the match is weak. The size of a clone is reported for some rows only, either as once, few or many, or as a class for expanded clones.

clone_size: .
j_call: TRBJ2-1
v_call: TRBV18
d_call: TRBD1
cdr3_length: 15
cdr3_nt: TGTGCCAGCTCCCCATCCGGGACAGGTTTCGGTGAGCAGTTCTTC
cdr3_aa: CASSPSGTGFGEQFF

clone_size: once
j_call: TRBJ2-7
v_call: TRBV9
d_call: TRBD2
cdr3_length: 15
cdr3_nt: TGTGCCAGCAGCGTAGAGGCGGGGGGCGTCTACGAGCAGTACTTC
cdr3_aa: CASSVEAGGVYEQYF

clone_size: few
j_call: TRBJ2-1
v_call: TRBV19
d_call: TRBD1
cdr3_length: 15
cdr3_nt: TGTGCCAGTACTCCGGGACAGGGTATGGAGAATGAGCAGTTCTTC
cdr3_aa: CASTPGQGMENEQFF

clone_size: .
j_call: TRBJ2-7
v_call: TRBV12-3/TRBV12-4
d_call: TRBD1
cdr3_length: 16
cdr3_nt: TGTGCCAGCAGCCCCGACGGGGACAGCCACTCATTTGAGCAGTACTTC
cdr3_aa: CASSPDGDSHSFEQYF

clone_size: .
j_call: TRBJ2-1
v_call: TRBV6-5
d_call: TRBD2
cdr3_length: 16
cdr3_nt: TGTGCCAGCAGTCTGACTAGCGGGGACTCCTACAATGAGCAGTTCTTC
cdr3_aa: CASSLTSGDSYNEQFF

clone_size: many
j_call: TRBJ2-7
v_call: TRBV6-2/TRBV6-3
d_call: TRBD2
cdr3_length: 13
cdr3_nt: TGTGCCAGCAGTTACGGCGGGAGATACGAGCAGTACTTC
cdr3_aa: CASSYGGRYEQYF

clone_size: once
j_call: TRBJ2-5
v_call: TRBV5-5
d_call: TRBD1
cdr3_length: 15
cdr3_nt: TGTGCCAGCAGACCCGGACAGGGTATGGGAGAGACCCAGTACTTC
cdr3_aa: CASRPGQGMGETQYF

clone_size: .
j_call: TRBJ2-1
v_call: TRBV7-2
d_call: .
cdr3_length: 18
cdr3_nt: TGTGCCAGCAGCTTCCCTAGGGGGGCGGGCCTAAAGGGGAATGAGCAGTTCTTC
cdr3_aa: CASSFPRGAGLKGNEQFF

clone_size: few
j_call: TRBJ2-3
v_call: TRBV12-3/TRBV12-4
d_call: TRBD2
cdr3_length: 17
cdr3_nt: TGTGCCAGCAGTTTGGTTCTAACTAGCGGGAAGACAGATACGCAGTATTTT
cdr3_aa: CASSLVLTSGKTDTQYF

clone_size: once
j_call: TRBJ1-2
v_call: TRBV6-5
d_call: .
cdr3_length: 15
cdr3_nt: TGTGCCAGCAGTTACTCGGGCAGGGTGAACTATGGCTACACCTTC
cdr3_aa: CASSYSGRVNYGYTF

clone_size: .
j_call: TRBJ2-7
v_call: TRBV14
d_call: .
cdr3_length: 14
cdr3_nt: TGTGCCAGCAGCCAAGTAGGCAGGGGTAACGAGCAGTACTTC
cdr3_aa: CASSQVGRGNEQYF

clone_size: .
j_call: TRBJ2-7
v_call: TRBV7-9
d_call: .
cdr3_length: 15
cdr3_nt: TGTGCCAGCAGCCCTGAGCGAAGCTACGCCTACGAGCAGTACTTC
cdr3_aa: CASSPERSYAYEQYF

clone_size: few
j_call: TRBJ1-4
v_call: TRBV27
d_call: .
cdr3_length: 15
cdr3_nt: TGTGCCAGCAGTGGACGCGGGGGACCTAATGAAAAACTGTTTTTT
cdr3_aa: CASSGRGGPNEKLFF

clone_size: few
j_call: TRBJ2-3
v_call: TRBV5-8
d_call: TRBD1
cdr3_length: 16
cdr3_nt: TGTGCCAGCAGCTCCGGACAGGGGGCTGTGGCAGATACGCAGTATTTT
cdr3_aa: CASSSGQGAVADTQYF

clone_size: .
j_call: TRBJ2-7
v_call: TRBV9
d_call: .
cdr3_length: 15
cdr3_nt: TGTGCCAGCAGCCCCGGTGGAGGGAATCTCCACGAGCAGTACTTC
cdr3_aa: CASSPGGGNLHEQYF

clone_size: few
j_call: TRBJ2-3
v_call: TRBV7-9
d_call: TRBD2
cdr3_length: 17
cdr3_nt: TGTGCCAGCAGAACCGGAGGGACTAGCGGGATCACGGATACGCAGTATTTT
cdr3_aa: CASRTGGTSGITDTQYF

clone_size: few
j_call: TRBJ2-7
v_call: TRBV18
d_call: .
cdr3_length: 12
cdr3_nt: TGTGCCAGCTCACCGAGTACCCACGAGCAGTACTTC
cdr3_aa: CASSPSTHEQYF

clone_size: .
j_call: TRBJ1-1
v_call: TRBV29-1
d_call: TRBD1
cdr3_length: 15
cdr3_nt: TGCAGCGTTGGCCGAACAGGGGCCGGGAACACTGAAGCTTTCTTT
cdr3_aa: CSVGRTGAGNTEAFF

clone_size: .
j_call: TRBJ2-7
v_call: TRBV2
d_call: .
cdr3_length: 16
cdr3_nt: TGTGCCAGCAGTGAAGCGCTTCTCGACACCTTACGCTGGGGCCGCTTC
cdr3_aa: CASSEALLDTLRWGRF

clone_size: .
j_call: TRBJ2-3
v_call: TRBV24-1
d_call: .
cdr3_length: 16
cdr3_nt: TGTGCCACCAGTGATTTGCAGGGCACGGGCACAGATACGCAGTATTTT
cdr3_aa: CATSDLQGTGTDTQYF

clone_size: .
j_call: TRBJ1-2
v_call: TRBV7-6
d_call: TRBD1
cdr3_length: 13
cdr3_nt: TGTGCCAGCAGCGCACAGGGGACTGGTGGCTACACCTTC
cdr3_aa: CASSAQGTGGYTF

clone_size: .
j_call: TRBJ1-1
v_call: TRBV6-1
d_call: .
cdr3_length: 12
cdr3_nt: TGTGCCAGCACCGGGGCGGCCACTGAAGCTTTCTTT
cdr3_aa: CASTGAATEAFF

clone_size: few
j_call: TRBJ2-1
v_call: TRBV7-6
d_call: TRBD2
cdr3_length: 18
cdr3_nt: TGTGCCAGCAGCTCCGGACTAGCGGGACTTAGCTCCTACAATGAGCAGTTCTTC
cdr3_aa: CASSSGLAGLSSYNEQFF

clone_size: few
j_call: TRBJ1-5
v_call: TRBV5-6
d_call: .
cdr3_length: 17
cdr3_nt: TGTGCCAGCAGCTTGGCCACTCGACACACGAAGAGGCAGCCCCAGCATTTT
cdr3_aa: CASSLATRHTKRQPQHF

clone_size: .
j_call: TRBJ1-1
v_call: TRBV12-3/TRBV12-4
d_call: .
cdr3_length: 14
cdr3_nt: TGTGCCAGCAGTTTAGACGGTTGGGACACTGAAGCTTTCTTT
cdr3_aa: CASSLDGWDTEAFF

clone_size: .
j_call: TRBJ2-7
v_call: TRBV20-1
d_call: TRBD2
cdr3_length: 13
cdr3_nt: TGCAGTGCTAGAGCGGGAGGCGAGTACGAGCAGTACTTC
cdr3_aa: CSARAGGEYEQYF

clone_size: .
j_call: TRBJ2-3
v_call: TRBV6-1
d_call: TRBD1
cdr3_length: 13
cdr3_nt: TGTGCCAGCAGAAACAGGGGAACAGATACGCAGTATTTT
cdr3_aa: CASRNRGTDTQYF

clone_size: many
j_call: TRBJ2-3
v_call: TRBV3-1
d_call: TRBD2
cdr3_length: 18
cdr3_nt: TGTGCCAGCAGCCAAGATCGGAGCGGGAGGCCCGGGGGAGATACGCAGTATTTT
cdr3_aa: CASSQDRSGRPGGDTQYF

clone_size: .
j_call: TRBJ2-7
v_call: TRBV29-1
d_call: .
cdr3_length: 11
cdr3_nt: TGCAGCGTTAGGGACCAGTACGAGCAGTACTTC
cdr3_aa: CSVRDQYEQYF

clone_size: .
j_call: TRBJ2-1
v_call: TRBV13
d_call: TRBD2
cdr3_length: 16
cdr3_nt: TGTGCCAGCAGCCTCCGAGCGGGGGGGGAAGGTAATGAGCAGTTCTTC
cdr3_aa: CASSLRAGGEGNEQFF

clone_size: .
j_call: TRBJ2-1
v_call: TRBV30
d_call: TRBD2
cdr3_length: 12
cdr3_nt: TGTGCCTGGAAACGACTAGCCGATGAGCAGTTCTTC
cdr3_aa: CAWKRLADEQFF

clone_size: few
j_call: TRBJ2-2
v_call: TRBV29-1
d_call: .
cdr3_length: 13
cdr3_nt: TGCAGCGTCGCCGGGACACCAAGCGGGGAGCTGTTTTTT
cdr3_aa: CSVAGTPSGELFF

clone_size: .
j_call: TRBJ2-5
v_call: TRBV7-2
d_call: TRBD2
cdr3_length: 17
cdr3_nt: TGTGCCAGCAGCTTGGGGAGGACTAGCGGGATTCAAGAGACCCAGTACTTC
cdr3_aa: CASSLGRTSGIQETQYF

clone_size: .
j_call: TRBJ2-7
v_call: TRBV3-1
d_call: TRBD2
cdr3_length: 15
cdr3_nt: TGTGCCAGCAGCCAGGGACTAGCGGATCCCTACGAGCAGTACTTC
cdr3_aa: CASSQGLADPYEQYF

clone_size: .
j_call: TRBJ1-5
v_call: TRBV6-6
d_call: .
cdr3_length: 13
cdr3_nt: TGTGCCAGCAAGGAGGGTTCAAATCAGCCCCAGCATTTT
cdr3_aa: CASKEGSNQPQHF

clone_size: few
j_call: TRBJ2-5
v_call: TRBV7-2
d_call: .
cdr3_length: 13
cdr3_nt: TGTGCCAGCAGCTTAGGCAGCAAAGAGACCCAGTACTTC
cdr3_aa: CASSLGSKETQYF

clone_size: many
j_call: TRBJ1-1
v_call: TRBV5-6
d_call: TRBD1
cdr3_length: 14
cdr3_nt: TGTGCCAGCAGCTTAACAGGGGCGAACACTGAAGCTTTCTTT
cdr3_aa: CASSLTGANTEAFF

clone_size: .
j_call: TRBJ2-1
v_call: TRBV4-1
d_call: TRBD1
cdr3_length: 20
cdr3_nt: TGCGCCAGCAGCCATCCCGGGGGGACAGGGACCGATTACTCCTACAATGAGCAGTTCTTC
cdr3_aa: CASSHPGGTGTDYSYNEQFF

clone_size: few
j_call: TRBJ1-6
v_call: TRBV5-1
d_call: .
cdr3_length: 15
cdr3_nt: TGCGCCAGCAGCTTGATCGGGCCAGATAATTCACCCCTCCACTTT
cdr3_aa: CASSLIGPDNSPLHF

clone_size: once
j_call: TRBJ1-3
v_call: TRBV5-1
d_call: .
cdr3_length: 17
cdr3_nt: TGCGCCAGCAGCTACACCGGGACGGGGAGCTCTGGAAACACCATATATTTT
cdr3_aa: CASSYTGTGSSGNTIYF

clone_size: .
j_call: TRBJ2-1
v_call: TRBV7-3
d_call: TRBD2
cdr3_length: 15
cdr3_nt: TGTGCCAGCAGCTTAGGGGGACTAGCTCCCAATGAGCAGTTCTTC
cdr3_aa: CASSLGGLAPNEQFF

clone_size: .
j_call: TRBJ2-1
v_call: TRBV2
d_call: .
cdr3_length: 14
cdr3_nt: TGTGCCAGCAGTGGAGTCAGGGGCAGCAATGAGCAGTTCTTC
cdr3_aa: CASSGVRGSNEQFF

clone_size: few
j_call: TRBJ2-1
v_call: TRBV5-5
d_call: TRBD2
cdr3_length: 17
cdr3_nt: TGTGCCAGCAGCTTGTCTGCTAGCGGGGGGTACTACAATGAGCAGTTCTTC
cdr3_aa: CASSLSASGGYYNEQFF

clone_size: .
j_call: TRBJ2-1
v_call: TRBV6-5
d_call: TRBD2
cdr3_length: 15
cdr3_nt: TGTGCCAGCAGTCACCGCGGGGGGGGCCGGGATGAGCAGTTCTTC
cdr3_aa: CASSHRGGGRDEQFF

clone_size: .
j_call: TRBJ1-2
v_call: TRBV20-1
d_call: .
cdr3_length: 13
cdr3_nt: TGCAGTGCTAGGACGAGAGGGAGCTATGGCTACACCTTC
cdr3_aa: CSARTRGSYGYTF

clone_size: .
j_call: TRBJ1-1
v_call: TRBV14
d_call: .
cdr3_length: 14
cdr3_nt: TGTGCCAGCAGCTCGCAGGGGATGAACACTGAAGCTTTCTTT
cdr3_aa: CASSSQGMNTEAFF

clone_size: .
j_call: TRBJ2-1
v_call: TRBV29-1
d_call: .
cdr3_length: 15
cdr3_nt: TGCAGCTCCTGGGGTTGGGAGGTGGGCCACAATGAGCAGTTCTTC
cdr3_aa: CSSWGWEVGHNEQFF

clone_size: many
j_call: TRBJ2-3
v_call: TRBV5-6
d_call: .
cdr3_length: 13
cdr3_nt: TGTGCCAGCAGCTTCTTTAGCACAGATACGCAGTATTTT
cdr3_aa: CASSFFSTDTQYF

clone_size: .
j_call: TRBJ2-1
v_call: TRBV30
d_call: TRBD2
cdr3_length: 15
cdr3_nt: TGTGCCTGGGGTTATCGGACTAGCGCATACAATGAGCAGTTCTTC
cdr3_aa: CAWGYRTSAYNEQFF

clone_size: .
j_call: TRBJ1-1
v_call: TRBV5-1
d_call: .
cdr3_length: 14
cdr3_nt: TGCGCCAGCAGCCCAGAGGGAACAGGGCCCGAAGCTTTCTTT
cdr3_aa: CASSPEGTGPEAFF

clone_size: few
j_call: TRBJ1-1
v_call: TRBV7-8
d_call: .
cdr3_length: 13
cdr3_nt: TGTGCCAGCAGCTTAGACAGGCTCTATGAAGCTTTCTTT
cdr3_aa: CASSLDRLYEAFF

clone_size: few
j_call: TRBJ1-1
v_call: TRBV20-1
d_call: .
cdr3_length: 16
cdr3_nt: TGCAGTGCTAGAAGTCAGGGCGCCAGATTGAACACTGAAGCTTTCTTT
cdr3_aa: CSARSQGARLNTEAFF

clone_size: few
j_call: TRBJ1-1
v_call: TRBV27
d_call: .
cdr3_length: 13
cdr3_nt: TGTGCCAGCAGCCTCAGGGGTTACACTGAAGCTTTCTTT
cdr3_aa: CASSLRGYTEAFF